This TCR beta chain was captured by sequencing in a study of T-cell reconstitution after alpha-beta-depleted transplantation in children. The TCRbeta library was prepared with unique molecular identifiers. MiXCR, run by TCRdb on the PCR reads, gives a single entry per CDR3 protein. The sample lists some 600,000 distinct CDR3 sequences, approximately 17% occurring once. CDR3 length: 17 residues. V lost 6 bases to trimming and J lost 0 bases; unmatched junction nucleotides: 11. Per the germline V gene, CDR1 is MNHEY and CDR2 is SVGEGT. The V and J genes are TRBV6-2 or TRBV6-3 and TRBJ1-3, with 7 positions matching TRBD1. Sequencing used PBMCs from the stem cell graft donor, obtained from the stem cell graft. The origin of this receptor is a human donor who donated a stem cell graft to a child with acute myeloid leukemia. The CDR3 region has the DNA TGTGCCAGCAGCCTACACAGGACAGGAACCTCTGGAAACACCATATATTTT. Its translation is CASSLHRTGTSGNTIYF.